The source of this TCR beta chain is a study of T cell changes during pregnancy in multiple sclerosis. Germline loops: CDR1 SGHDN, CDR2 FVKESK. CDR3 length: 13 residues. About this clone: The junction departs from the called germline gene at one end, perhaps through a read error.

Method: immunoSEQ multiplex PCR; TCRdb's copy keeps in-frame clones and lacks some. The table has about 32,000 clones, 89% seen once. The source material was CD8+ T cells from peripheral blood mononuclear cells, sampled in the first trimester of pregnancy. The chain uses TRBV14 and TRBJ2-3, with D perhaps matching TRBD2 (6 bases). This TCR was recovered from a female donor with multiple sclerosis, enrolled in a pregnancy study. The DNA of the CDR3 is TGTGCCAGCAGCCAAGATAGCGGAGGTTCCCATTTTTTT. Translated: CASSQDSGGSHFF. The full variable domain, completed using reference TRBV14 and TRBJ2-3, is EAGVTQFPSHSVIEKGQTVTLRCDPISGHDNLYWYRRVMGKEIKFLLHFVKESKQDESGMPNNRFLAERTGGTYSTLKVQPAELEDSGVYFCASSQDSGGSHFFGPGTRLTVL.